This T cell receptor beta chain is from a study of shared clonotypes between healthy human individuals. This CDR3 spans 16 amino acids. J lost 5 bases, V lost 7 bases, and 14 bases had no gene match. The germline V gene has CDR1 LNHDA and CDR2 SQIVND (reference sequence). Method: immunoSEQ multiplex PCR; TCRdb's copy keeps in-frame clones and lacks some. This table holds approximately 2.5 million clones, 93% found once. The chain uses TRBV19 and TRBJ1-5; 7 bases map to TRBD1. Sequenced: naive CD4+ T cells from PBMCs. Subset: CD45RA+ positively selected. The TCR was taken from a man aged 18 to 29 in good health. Some clones in this sample may be carry-over from other donors' samples. The CDR3 region has the DNA TGTGCCAGTAATAGGCTAGGGGACAGAACATATCAGCCCCAGCATTTT. Its protein product is CASNRLGDRTYQPQHF.